The rows below give T cell receptor beta chains drawn from one sample of a study of control samples from healthy donors and cancer patients. The method was immunoSEQ multiplex PCR; TCRdb's version includes in-frame clones alone and lacks a portion of them. The sample holds more than 85,000 clones, 90% seen once. The specimen was blood. The receptors were gathered from a human donor in good health. The donor label of this sample is uncertain. Both conserved end residues are trimmed from each CDR3. A D gene is named only where the DNA matches it firmly. Some rows mark clone size as missing; the rest say once, few, many or name a class of expanded clone.

CDR3	length	size	D	V
AWRGARGVYGYT	12	.	.	TRBV30
ARREGGTEAF	10	.	.	TRBV30
ASSEWTGRGVVF	12	.	TRBD1	TRBV27
ASSSTGATNEKLF	13	.	TRBD1	TRBV27
AWSVPSAGLSTDTQY	15	once	.	TRBV30
ASEGQGTSSYNEQF	14	.	TRBD1	TRBV23-1
ASSQELNTEAF	11	.	.	TRBV3-1/TRBV3-2
ASLVNYNSPLH	11	few	.	TRBV6-5
ASSLDAGGDTEAF	13	once	.	TRBV2
AISERLAGGFSTDTQY	16	.	TRBD2	TRBV10-3